This TCR beta chain derives from a study of lymphopenia after photon versus proton radiotherapy. Using immunoSEQ multiplex PCR, the repertoire was profiled, and TCRdb retains in-frame clones only, with some absent. The sample has around 160,000 clones; around nine tenths are singletons. As regards this clone: The antigen is unknown.

Regarding the study as a whole: Photon-treated patients lost naive T cells and TCR diversity; proton-treated stayed stable. Survival link was tested only in deceased patients; proton benefit remains a possibility. Post-nadir diversity loss with photons came from oligoclonal expansion, particularly CD8+ Temra cells. In patients who died, overall survival fell as post-nadir TCR diversity dropped more.

Germline-derived CDR1 and CDR2 are SGHRS and YFSETQ. This CDR3 is built from 15 residues. Trimming removed 5 bases from V and 4 bases from J; junction bases left unmatched: 6. The sequencing here drew on peripheral blood, taken from a patient treated with photon-based radiotherapy. The clonotype originates from a man aged 45-65 years with gastric cancer. The V gene is TRBV5-1, the J gene TRBJ2-1; 10 bases line up with TRBD2. CDR3 sequence: CASRDRTSGYNEQFF. For the CDR3, the DNA is TGCGCCAGCAGGGACCGGACTAGCGGATACAATGAGCAGTTCTTC.